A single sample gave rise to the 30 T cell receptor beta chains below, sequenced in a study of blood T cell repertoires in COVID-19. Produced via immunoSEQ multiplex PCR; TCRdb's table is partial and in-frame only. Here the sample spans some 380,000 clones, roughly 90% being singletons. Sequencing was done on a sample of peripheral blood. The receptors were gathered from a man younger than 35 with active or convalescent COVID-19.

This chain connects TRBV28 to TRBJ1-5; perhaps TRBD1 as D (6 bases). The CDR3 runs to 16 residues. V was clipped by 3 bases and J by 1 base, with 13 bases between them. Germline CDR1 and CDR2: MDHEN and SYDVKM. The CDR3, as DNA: TGTGCCAGCAGTTTTAGGGGCAGGGGCAGCAATCAGCCCCAGCATTTT. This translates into CASSFRGRGSNQPQHF.

CDR3 DNA sequence: TGTGCCAGCAGCCAAAGACAGATGATGAACACTGAAGCTTTCTTT. It encodes CASSQRQMMNTEAFF. The chain recombines TRBV7-6 with TRBJ1-1; tentative D call: TRBD1 (5 bases). CDR1 is SGHVS, CDR2 FNYEAQ, per germline. This CDR3 region has 15 residues. Trimming pared 5 bases from V and 0 bases from J, leaving 13 bases between. Supplemented by reference TRBV7-6 and TRBJ1-1, the full variable domain reads GAGVSQSPRYKVTKRGQDVALRCDPISGHVSLYWYRQALGQGPEFLTYFNYEAQQDKSGLPNDRFSAERPEGSISTLTIQRTEQRDSAMYRCASSQRQMMNTEAFFGQGTRLTVV.

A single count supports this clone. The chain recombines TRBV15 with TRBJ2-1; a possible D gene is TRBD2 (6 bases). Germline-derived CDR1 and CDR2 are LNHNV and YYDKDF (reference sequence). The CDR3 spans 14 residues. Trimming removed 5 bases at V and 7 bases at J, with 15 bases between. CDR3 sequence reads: CATSPRLGWNEQFF. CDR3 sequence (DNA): TGTGCCACCAGCCCACGACTAGGATGGAATGAGCAGTTCTTC.

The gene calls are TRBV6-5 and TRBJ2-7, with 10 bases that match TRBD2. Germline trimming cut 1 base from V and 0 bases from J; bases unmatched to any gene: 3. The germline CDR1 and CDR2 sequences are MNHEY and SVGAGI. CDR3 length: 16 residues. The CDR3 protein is CASSYLAGGLSYEQYF. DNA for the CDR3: TGTGCCAGCAGTTACTTAGCGGGAGGACTCTCCTACGAGCAGTACTTC.

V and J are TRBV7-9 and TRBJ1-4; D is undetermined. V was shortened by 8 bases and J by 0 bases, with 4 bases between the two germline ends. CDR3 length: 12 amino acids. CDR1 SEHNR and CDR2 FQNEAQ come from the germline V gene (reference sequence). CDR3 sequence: CASRATNEKLFF. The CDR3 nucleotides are TGTGCCAGCCGTGCAACTAATGAAAAACTGTTTTTT. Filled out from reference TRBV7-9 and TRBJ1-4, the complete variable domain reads DTGVSQNPRHKITKRGQNVTFRCDPISEHNRLYWYRQTLGQGPEFLTYFQNEAQLEKSRLLSDRFSAERPKGSFSTLEIQRTEQGDSAMYLCASRATNEKLFFGSGTQLSVL.

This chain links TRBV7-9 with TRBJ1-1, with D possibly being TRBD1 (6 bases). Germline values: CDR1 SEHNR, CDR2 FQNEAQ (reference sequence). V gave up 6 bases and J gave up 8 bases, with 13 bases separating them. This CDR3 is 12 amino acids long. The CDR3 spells CASSVGGGEAFF. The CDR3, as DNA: TGTGCCAGCAGTGTAGGGGGAGGGGAAGCTTTCTTT. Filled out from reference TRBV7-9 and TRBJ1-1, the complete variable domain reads DTGVSQNPRHKITKRGQNVTFRCDPISEHNRLYWYRQTLGQGPEFLTYFQNEAQLEKSRLLSDRFSAERPKGSFSTLEIQRTEQGDSAMYLCASSVGGGEAFFGQGTRLTVV.

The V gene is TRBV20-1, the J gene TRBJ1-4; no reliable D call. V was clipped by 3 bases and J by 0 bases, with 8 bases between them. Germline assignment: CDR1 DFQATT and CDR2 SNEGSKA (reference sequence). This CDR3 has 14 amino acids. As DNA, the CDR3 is TGCAGTGCTAGTCTCTCCTCAACTAATGAAAAACTGTTTTTT. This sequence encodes CSASLSSTNEKLFF.

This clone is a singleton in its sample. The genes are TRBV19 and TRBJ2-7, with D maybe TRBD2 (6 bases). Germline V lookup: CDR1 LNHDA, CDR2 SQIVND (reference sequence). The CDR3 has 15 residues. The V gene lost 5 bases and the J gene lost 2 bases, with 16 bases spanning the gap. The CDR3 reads CASSLMEGTTYEQYF. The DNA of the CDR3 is TGTGCCAGTAGTCTTATGGAGGGGACCACCTACGAGCAGTACTTC.

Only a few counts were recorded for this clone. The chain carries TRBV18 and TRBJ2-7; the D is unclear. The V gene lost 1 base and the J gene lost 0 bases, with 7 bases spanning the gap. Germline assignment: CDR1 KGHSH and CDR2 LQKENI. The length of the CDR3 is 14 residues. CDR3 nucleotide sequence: TGTGCCAGCTCACCACGCGGTAGCTCCTACGAGCAGTACTTC. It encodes CASSPRGSSYEQYF.

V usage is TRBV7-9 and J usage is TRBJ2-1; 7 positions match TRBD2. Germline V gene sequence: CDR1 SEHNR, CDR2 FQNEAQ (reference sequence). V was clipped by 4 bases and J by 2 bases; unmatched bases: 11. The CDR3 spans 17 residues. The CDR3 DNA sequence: TGTGCCAGCAGCTCCGACTACGGGGCGGGAGCCTACAATGAGCAGTTCTTC. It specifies CASSSDYGAGAYNEQFF.

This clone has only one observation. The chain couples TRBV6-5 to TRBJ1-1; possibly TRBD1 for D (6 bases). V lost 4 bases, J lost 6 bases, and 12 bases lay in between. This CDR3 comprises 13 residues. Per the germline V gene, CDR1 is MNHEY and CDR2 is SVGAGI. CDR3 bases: TGTGCCAGCAGTTGGGAGGGGGGCTCTGAAGCTTTCTTT. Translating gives CASSWEGGSEAFF.

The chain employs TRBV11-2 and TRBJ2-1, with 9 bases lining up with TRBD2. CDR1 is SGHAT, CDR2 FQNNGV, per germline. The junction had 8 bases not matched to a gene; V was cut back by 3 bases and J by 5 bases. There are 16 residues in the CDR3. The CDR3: CASSLEASGVNNEQFF. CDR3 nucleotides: TGTGCCAGCAGCTTGGAGGCTAGCGGGGTAAACAATGAGCAGTTCTTC.

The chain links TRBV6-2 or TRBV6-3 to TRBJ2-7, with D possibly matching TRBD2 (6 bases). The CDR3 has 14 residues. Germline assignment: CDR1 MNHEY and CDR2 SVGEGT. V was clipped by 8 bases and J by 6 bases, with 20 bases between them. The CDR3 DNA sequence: TGTGCCAGCGGCCGGGACTTGGGGGGTCCCGAGCAGTACTTC. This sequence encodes CASGRDLGGPEQYF.

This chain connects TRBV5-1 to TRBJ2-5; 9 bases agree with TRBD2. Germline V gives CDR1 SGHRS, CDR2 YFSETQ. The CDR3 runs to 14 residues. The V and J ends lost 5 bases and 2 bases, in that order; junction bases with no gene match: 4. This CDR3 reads CASRRLADQETQYF. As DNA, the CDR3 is TGCGCCAGCAGGAGACTAGCGGATCAAGAGACCCAGTACTTC.

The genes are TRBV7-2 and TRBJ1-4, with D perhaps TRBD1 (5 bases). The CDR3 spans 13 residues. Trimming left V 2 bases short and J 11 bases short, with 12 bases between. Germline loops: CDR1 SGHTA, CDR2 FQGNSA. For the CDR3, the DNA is TGTGCCAGCAGCTTATCTGCGGGGCCGAAACTGTTTTTT. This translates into CASSLSAGPKLFF.

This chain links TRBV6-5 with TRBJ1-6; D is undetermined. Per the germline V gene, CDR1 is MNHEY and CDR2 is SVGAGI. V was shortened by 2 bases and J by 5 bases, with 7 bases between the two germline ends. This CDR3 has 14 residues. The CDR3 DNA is TGTGCCAGCAGTTACACCACACATAATTCACCCCTCCACTTT. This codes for CASSYTTHNSPLHF.

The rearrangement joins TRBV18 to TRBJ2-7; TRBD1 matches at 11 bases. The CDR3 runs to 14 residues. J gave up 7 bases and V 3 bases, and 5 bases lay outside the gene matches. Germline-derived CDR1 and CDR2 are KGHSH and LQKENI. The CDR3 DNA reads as TGTGCCAGCTCACCCTGGGACAGGGGGAGAGAGCAGTACTTC. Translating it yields CASSPWDRGREQYF.

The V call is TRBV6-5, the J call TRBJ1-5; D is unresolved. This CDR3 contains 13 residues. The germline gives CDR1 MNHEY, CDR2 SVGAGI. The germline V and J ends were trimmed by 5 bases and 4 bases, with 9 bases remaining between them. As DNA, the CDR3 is TGTGCCAGCAGTCCCACTCCAAATCAGCCCCAGCATTTT. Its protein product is CASSPTPNQPQHF.

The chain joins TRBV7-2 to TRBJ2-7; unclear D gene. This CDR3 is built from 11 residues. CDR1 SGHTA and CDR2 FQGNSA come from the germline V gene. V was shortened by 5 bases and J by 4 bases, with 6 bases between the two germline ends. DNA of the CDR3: TGTGCCAGCAGCGCCCAGTACGAGCAGTACTTC. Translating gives CASSAQYEQYF. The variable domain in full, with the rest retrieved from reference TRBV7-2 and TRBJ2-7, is GAGVSQSPSNKVTEKGKDVELRCDPISGHTALYWYRQSLGQGLEFLIYFQGNSAPDKSGLPSDRFSAERTGGSVSTLTIQRTQQEDSAVYLCASSAQYEQYFGPGTRLTVT.

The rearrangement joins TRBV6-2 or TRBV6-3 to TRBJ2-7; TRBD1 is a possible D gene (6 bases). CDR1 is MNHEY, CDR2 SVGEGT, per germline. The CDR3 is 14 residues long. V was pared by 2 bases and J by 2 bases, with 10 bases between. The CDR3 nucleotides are TGTGCCAGCAGTTACCTCAGGGGTACCTACGAGCAGTACTTC. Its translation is CASSYLRGTYEQYF.

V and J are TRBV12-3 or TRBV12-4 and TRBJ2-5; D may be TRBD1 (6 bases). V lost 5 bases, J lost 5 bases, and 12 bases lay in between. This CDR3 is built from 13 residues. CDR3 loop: CASSRDNRETQYF. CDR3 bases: TGTGCCAGCAGTAGGGACAACCGGGAGACCCAGTACTTC.

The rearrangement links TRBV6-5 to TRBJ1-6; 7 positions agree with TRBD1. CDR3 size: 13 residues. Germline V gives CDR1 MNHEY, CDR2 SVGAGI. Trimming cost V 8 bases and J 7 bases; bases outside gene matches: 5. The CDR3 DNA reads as TGTGCCAGCCAACGGGACAGAAATTCACCCCTCCACTTT. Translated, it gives CASQRDRNSPLHF.

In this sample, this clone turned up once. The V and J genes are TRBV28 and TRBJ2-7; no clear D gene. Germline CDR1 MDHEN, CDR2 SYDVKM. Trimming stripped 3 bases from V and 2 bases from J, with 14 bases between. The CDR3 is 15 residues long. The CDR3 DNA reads TGTGCCAGCAGTTTTCGAGGCCAGATAGCCTACGAGCAGTACTTC. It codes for CASSFRGQIAYEQYF. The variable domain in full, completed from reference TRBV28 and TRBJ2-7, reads DVKVTQSSRYLVKRTGEKVFLECVQDMDHENMFWYRQDPGLGLRLIYFSYDVKMKEKGDIPEGYSVSREKKERFSLILESASTNQTSMYLCASSFRGQIAYEQYFGPGTRLTVT.

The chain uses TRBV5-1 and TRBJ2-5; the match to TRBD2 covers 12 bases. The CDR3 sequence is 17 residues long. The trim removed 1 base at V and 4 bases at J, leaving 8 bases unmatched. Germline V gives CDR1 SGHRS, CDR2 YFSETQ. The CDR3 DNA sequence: TGCGCCAGCAGCTTGCTATCTAGCGGGGGGGAAGGAGAGACCCAGTACTTC. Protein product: CASSLLSSGGEGETQYF.

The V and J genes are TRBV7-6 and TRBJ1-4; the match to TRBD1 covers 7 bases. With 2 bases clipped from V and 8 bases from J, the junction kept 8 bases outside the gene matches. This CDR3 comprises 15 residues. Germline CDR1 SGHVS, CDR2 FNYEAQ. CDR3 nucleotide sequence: TGTGCCAGCAGCTTACTAGGAGGGGGCCGGGAAAAACTGTTTTTT. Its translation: CASSLLGGGREKLFF.

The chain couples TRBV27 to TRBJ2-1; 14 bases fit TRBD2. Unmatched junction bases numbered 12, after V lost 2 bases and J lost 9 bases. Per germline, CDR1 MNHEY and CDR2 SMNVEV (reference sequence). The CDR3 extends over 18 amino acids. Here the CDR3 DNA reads TGTGCCAGCAGTTTAGGGACTAGCGGGAGACCCATTCGGGGTGAGCAGTTCTTC. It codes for CASSLGTSGRPIRGEQFF.

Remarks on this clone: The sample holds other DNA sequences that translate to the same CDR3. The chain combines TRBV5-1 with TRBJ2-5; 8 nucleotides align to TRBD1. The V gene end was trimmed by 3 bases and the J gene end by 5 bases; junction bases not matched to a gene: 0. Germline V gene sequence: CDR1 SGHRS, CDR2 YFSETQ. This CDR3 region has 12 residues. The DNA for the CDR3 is TGCGCCAGCAGCTCAGGGGGCGAGACCCAGTACTTC. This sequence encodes CASSSGGETQYF. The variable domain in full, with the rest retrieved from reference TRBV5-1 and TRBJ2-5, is KAGVTQTPRYLIKTRGQQVTLSCSPISGHRSVSWYQQTPGQGLQFLFEYFSETQRNKGNFPGRFSGRQFSNSRSEMNVSTLELGDSALYLCASSSGGETQYFGPGTRLLVL.

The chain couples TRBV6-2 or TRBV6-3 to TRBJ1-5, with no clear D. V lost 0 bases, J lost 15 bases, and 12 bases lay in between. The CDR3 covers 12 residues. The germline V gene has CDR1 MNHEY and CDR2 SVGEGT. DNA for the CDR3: TGTGCCAGCAGTTACTCCTACCGGCAGGTGCATTTT. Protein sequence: CASSYSYRQVHF.

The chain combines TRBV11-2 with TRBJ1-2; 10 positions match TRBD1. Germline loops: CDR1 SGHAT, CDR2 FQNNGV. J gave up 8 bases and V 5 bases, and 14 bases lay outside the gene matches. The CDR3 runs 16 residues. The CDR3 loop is CASSHRDRGFSSGYTF. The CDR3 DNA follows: TGTGCCAGCAGCCACCGGGACAGGGGTTTTTCTAGCGGCTACACCTTC.

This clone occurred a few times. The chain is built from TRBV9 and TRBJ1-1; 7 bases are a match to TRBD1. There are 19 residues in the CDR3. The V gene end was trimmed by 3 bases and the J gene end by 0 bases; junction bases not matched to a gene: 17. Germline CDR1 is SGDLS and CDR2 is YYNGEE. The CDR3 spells CASSGVRAHRGRMNTEAFF. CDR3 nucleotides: TGTGCCAGCAGCGGAGTGAGGGCCCACAGGGGACGCATGAACACTGAAGCTTTCTTT.